The 5 T cell receptor beta chains reported below all come from one sample, sequenced in a study of post-analysis software for immune sequencing data. Unique molecular identifiers featured in each of the TCR beta cDNA libraries. TCRdb reanalysed the PCR reads using MiXCR and keeps one entry per CDR3 protein. This table has roughly 430,000 distinct CDR3 sequences, approximately 39% appearing once. General study points: Comparison of patients with controls showed roughly five TRBV segments more frequent in patients, TRBV5-6, TRBV5-1 and TRBV20-1 among them.

Which antigens these TCRs recognize remains unknown. Sequenced input: blood. The receptors originated from a girl aged 2 to 9 with multiple sclerosis.

Only a few counts were recorded for this clonotype. The chain employs TRBV28 and TRBJ2-1; D possibly uses TRBD1 or TRBD2 (5 bases each). CDR3 length equals 13 residues. Deletions cut 1 base from V and 10 bases from J, with 11 bases between. CDR1 is MDHEN and CDR2 is SYDVKM in the germline V gene. DNA for the CDR3: TGTGCCAGCAGTTTATTTCGGGGCGACGAGCAGTTCTTC. This translates into CASSLFRGDEQFF.

The rearrangement joins TRBV4-2 to TRBJ2-5, with 8 bases fitting TRBD2. Germline V gene lookup returns CDR1 LGHNA and CDR2 YNFKEQ. V lost 0 bases and J lost 4; bases outside the gene matches: 19. The CDR3 is made up of 20 amino acids. The CDR3 protein is CASSQDWDRSSAGVRETQYF. CDR3 sequence (DNA): TGTGCCAGCAGCCAAGATTGGGATCGTAGTTCAGCGGGAGTTCGAGAGACCCAGTACTTC.

CDR3 residues: CASSLTPRLAGARSYNEQFF. In DNA form, the CDR3 reads TGTGCCAGCAGCTTAACCCCGAGACTAGCGGGGGCACGCTCCTACAATGAGCAGTTCTTC. The V gene is TRBV7-3, the J gene TRBJ2-1; 12 nucleotides agree with TRBD2. Looked up from germline, CDR1 is SGHTA and CDR2 is FQGTGA. This CDR3 contains 20 residues. The junction had 9 bases not matched to a gene; V was cut back by 0 bases and J by 0 bases.

The chain recombines TRBV7-9 with TRBJ2-5; D is possibly TRBD1 (6 bases). The germline V gene encodes CDR1 SEHNR and CDR2 FQNEAQ (reference sequence). The CDR3 runs to 13 residues. Trimming removed 4 bases at V and 5 bases at J, with 11 bases between. CDR3 amino acids: CASSSQGKETQYF. CDR3 coding DNA: TGTGCCAGCAGCTCTCAGGGGAAGGAGACCCAGTACTTC.

This chain joins TRBV20-1 and TRBJ2-3, with D uncertain. Germline V CDR1 and CDR2: DFQATT, SNEGSKA (reference sequence). Trimming removed 0 bases from V and 3 bases from J, with 7 bases in between. The CDR3 sequence is 13 residues long. The CDR3 spells CSARDDQTDTQYF. The DNA of the CDR3 is TGCAGTGCTAGAGATGACCAGACAGATACGCAGTATTTT.